Following are 14 T cell receptor beta chains from one sample sequenced in a study of blood T cell repertoires in COVID-19. Here immunoSEQ multiplex PCR was the method, and the copy in TCRdb shows in-frame clones only, minus some. The sample records 150,000 to 200,000 clones, roughly nine tenths being singletons. Sequences were obtained from peripheral blood. The receptors were gathered from a man aged 65-85 years with active or convalescent COVID-19.

The chain is built from TRBV2 and TRBJ2-7, with TRBD1 identical over 10 bases. The V segment lost 7 bases and the J segment 3 bases; nucleotides outside the gene matches: 3. The CDR3 spans 13 residues. Germline V lookup: CDR1 SNHLY, CDR2 FYNNEI. The CDR3 region has the DNA TGTGCCAGCAAGGGGGACAGGGGCTACGAGCAGTACTTC. Amino acids: CASKGDRGYEQYF.

This rearrangement joins TRBV5-1 to TRBJ1-2; D possibly corresponds to TRBD1 (5 bases). The germline CDR1 and CDR2 sequences are SGHRS and YFSETQ. Between the trimmed V and J ends, which lost 4 bases and 3 bases, there was a span of 13 bases. This CDR3 spans 14 amino acids. CDR3 residues: CASSPGRGDYGYTF. For the CDR3, the DNA is TGCGCCAGCAGCCCCGGTAGGGGCGACTATGGCTACACCTTC. The complete variable domain, with remaining parts taken from reference TRBV5-1 and TRBJ1-2, reads KAGVTQTPRYLIKTRGQQVTLSCSPISGHRSVSWYQQTPGQGLQFLFEYFSETQRNKGNFPGRFSGRQFSNSRSEMNVSTLELGDSALYLCASSPGRGDYGYTFGSGTRLTVV.

This chain joins TRBV19 and TRBJ2-6; D ambiguous. Germline V gene lookup returns CDR1 LNHDA and CDR2 SQIVND (reference sequence). Deletions cut 4 bases from V and 0 bases from J, with 7 bases between. The CDR3 covers 15 residues. The CDR3 loop reads CASSTAASGANVLTF. The CDR3, as DNA: TGTGCCAGTAGTACCGCGGCCTCTGGGGCCAACGTCCTGACTTTC.

The chain carries TRBV7-2 and TRBJ2-5; D is unresolved. This CDR3 is 14 amino acids long. Germline lookup yields CDR1 SGHTA and CDR2 FQGNSA. Trimming took 2 bases from V and 3 from J, leaving 10 bases between them. The CDR3: CASSLHTQKETQYF. As DNA, the CDR3 is TGTGCCAGCAGCTTACATACACAAAAAGAGACCCAGTACTTC.

The rearrangement uses TRBV5-1 and TRBJ1-2; the D gene is possibly TRBD1 (6 bases). Trimming took 9 bases from V and 5 from J, leaving 20 bases between them. The length of the CDR3 is 14 residues. The V gene's germline CDR1 is SGHRS and CDR2 YFSETQ. In DNA form, the CDR3 reads TGCGCCACCCGACAGGCCCTCACGACATATGGCTACACCTTC. The encoded protein is CATRQALTTYGYTF. Supplemented by reference TRBV5-1 and TRBJ1-2, the full variable domain reads KAGVTQTPRYLIKTRGQQVTLSCSPISGHRSVSWYQQTPGQGLQFLFEYFSETQRNKGNFPGRFSGRQFSNSRSEMNVSTLELGDSALYLCATRQALTTYGYTFGSGTRLTVV.

The CDR3 is CASGSQAGDFSNEQFF. The CDR3 nucleotides read TGTGCTAGTGGTTCCCAAGCGGGGGACTTTTCCAATGAGCAGTTCTTC. The chain employs TRBV12-5 and TRBJ2-1, with TRBD2 matching 8 bases. From germline, CDR1 is LGHNT and CDR2 FRNRAP. The CDR3 totals 16 residues. Trimming took 4 bases from V and 6 from J; bases not matched to a gene: 11.

The gene calls are TRBV9 and TRBJ1-2; 9 bases are shared with TRBD1. With 0 bases clipped from V and 4 bases from J, the junction kept 1 base outside the gene matches. The CDR3 length is 14 residues. CDR1 is SGDLS, CDR2 YYNGEE, per germline. The CDR3 DNA reads as TGTGCCAGCAGCGTAGGGGACAGGGTCTATGGCTACACCTTC. This encodes CASSVGDRVYGYTF.

This clone was picked up a small number of times. The V gene is TRBV19, the J gene TRBJ2-2; 7 bases are a match to TRBD1. Unmatched junction bases numbered 6, after V lost 6 bases and J lost 5 bases. Germline CDR1 and CDR2: LNHDA and SQIVND (reference sequence). There are 14 residues in the CDR3. The CDR3 protein is CASRWTGQTGELFF. CDR3 nucleotides: TGTGCCAGTAGGTGGACAGGTCAGACCGGGGAGCTGTTTTTT. Variable domain in full (rest from reference TRBV19 and TRBJ2-2): DGGITQSPKYLFRKEGQNVTLSCEQNLNHDAMYWYRQDPGQGLRLIYYSQIVNDFQKGDIAEGYSVSREKKESFPLTVTSAQKNPTAFYLCASRWTGQTGELFFGEGSRLTVL.

The chain combines TRBV5-1 with TRBJ2-5; tentatively, D is TRBD2 (6 bases). The CDR3 totals 15 residues. Trimming removed 2 bases at V and 2 bases at J, with 13 bases between. Germline V gene sequence: CDR1 SGHRS, CDR2 YFSETQ. The DNA of the CDR3 is TGCGCCAGCAGCTTTAACAGCCGGGGGCAAGAGACCCAGTACTTC. It is translated as CASSFNSRGQETQYF.

This sequence joins TRBV7-9 and TRBJ1-4; TRBD1 is a possible D gene (5 bases). The V gene's germline CDR1 is SEHNR and CDR2 FQNEAQ (reference sequence). This CDR3 has 15 residues. The ends were cut back, 8 bases at V and 0 bases at J, with 13 bases in the middle. The DNA for the CDR3 is TGTGCCAGCGAGACTCGGGGGTCAACTAATGAAAAACTGTTTTTT. Protein: CASETRGSTNEKLFF.

The J gene is TRBJ1-5, the V gene TRBV19; TRBD1 agrees at 7 bases. Germline-derived CDR1 and CDR2 are LNHDA and SQIVND (reference sequence). The ends lost 8 bases at V and 7 bases at J; junction bases unmatched: 5. The length of the CDR3 is 12 residues. In DNA, the CDR3 is TGTGCCAGTCAAGACAGGGAACAGCCCCAGCATTTT. As protein: CASQDREQPQHF.

This clone was seen just once. The chain has TRBV27 and TRBJ2-7; D might be TRBD1 (5 bases). There are 14 residues in the CDR3. Germline CDR1 is MNHEY and CDR2 is SMNVEV (reference sequence). The V end lost 4 bases, the J end lost 1 base, and 11 bases lay between the germline ends. The CDR3 loop is CASSWGGESYEQYF. CDR3 DNA: TGTGCCAGCAGTTGGGGCGGCGAGTCCTACGAGCAGTACTTC.

The J gene is TRBJ1-6, the V gene TRBV5-4, with D uncertain. CDR1 is SGHNT and CDR2 is YYREEE in the germline V gene (reference sequence). V was shortened by 0 bases and J by 10 bases, with 14 bases between the two germline ends. This CDR3 has 15 amino acids. CDR3 amino acids: CASSLDGSRGSPLHF. CDR3 sequence (DNA): TGTGCCAGCAGCTTGGATGGATCGAGAGGGTCACCCCTCCACTTT.

V and J are TRBV27 and TRBJ1-6; D possibly corresponds to TRBD1 (6 bases). V gave up 5 bases and J gave up 7 bases, with 18 bases separating them. The CDR3 extends over 16 amino acids. Germline CDR1 and CDR2: MNHEY and SMNVEV (reference sequence). This CDR3 reads CASSIGTPRVNSPLHF. CDR3 coding DNA: TGTGCCAGCAGTATCGGGACACCTAGGGTCAATTCACCCCTCCACTTT.